This TCR beta chain was profiled in a study of CD8 T cells in ankylosing spondylitis. Study-level points and caveats: Both synovial fluid and blood in reactive arthritis had previously been reported to carry some motif variants. What seemed typical of ankylosing spondylitis blood was a TCR beta motif built from eight highly homologous variants. Peripheral blood samples showed relatively rare disease-linked clones, and these clones were CD8+. Matched ankylosing spondylitis synovial fluid reportedly contained a significantly enriched population of disease-linked clones.

This clonotype was seen only a few times. The antigen is not known. The TCR beta libraries were generated through quantitative 5'-RACE incorporating molecular barcodes. TCRdb recomputed calls from the 5' RACE reads with MiXCR, one row per CDR3 protein. The sample records some 450,000 distinct CDR3 sequences, approximately 17% being singletons. The CDR3 has 15 amino acids. After removal of 6 bases from V and 7 bases from J, the junction contained 8 bases not matched to a gene. The V gene's germline CDR1 is DFQATT and CDR2 SNEGSKA (reference sequence). The V call is TRBV20-1, the J call TRBJ2-2; 13 positions match TRBD2. Sequenced sample: blood, either unsorted or a sorted T cell fraction (not recorded which). The sequence derives from a male donor with ankylosing spondylitis. For the CDR3, the DNA is TGCAGTGCGCTACTAGCGGGGGGGCAAGGCGGGGAGCTGTTTTTT. This gives the protein CSALLAGGQGGELFF.